Each of the 21 T cell receptor beta chains below was sequenced from the same sample in a study of control samples from healthy donors and cancer patients. Method: immunoSEQ multiplex PCR; TCRdb's copy keeps in-frame clones and lacks some. The sample shows around 150,000 clones, 70% to 90% of them seen only once. Input material: blood. The receptor source for this set is a man aged 25-45 years in good health.

The CDR3 spells CASSLTGASYNEQFF. As DNA, the CDR3 is TGTGCCAGCAGCCTTACAGGGGCGTCCTACAATGAGCAGTTCTTC. The chain links TRBV6-5 to TRBJ2-1; 7 nucleotides align to TRBD1. This CDR3 has 15 amino acids. J lost 1 base, V lost 6 bases, and 6 bases had no gene match. Germline lookup yields CDR1 MNHEY and CDR2 SVGAGI.

In this sample, this clone turned up once. The rearrangement joins TRBV29-1 to TRBJ2-1; D unclear. V lost 3 bases and J 3 bases, leaving 0 bases between the germline ends. Germline V CDR1 and CDR2: SQVTM, ANQGSEA. The CDR3 spans 10 residues. This CDR3 reads CSVDYNEQFF. The DNA for the CDR3 is TGCAGCGTTGACTACAATGAGCAGTTCTTC.

The chain carries TRBV29-1 and TRBJ2-7, with TRBD1 matching 8 bases. Germline CDR1 and CDR2: SQVTM and ANQGSEA. The CDR3 is 14 amino acids. V trimming: 6 bases; J trimming: 2 bases; junction bases outside the gene matches: 9. CDR3: CSVRRQGPTYEQYF. CDR3 in DNA: TGCAGCGTCCGTAGACAGGGGCCGACCTACGAGCAGTACTTC.

CDR3 sequence (DNA): TGTGCCAGCAGTCCCCACTACACAGGTTCTGGGGCCAACGTCCTGACTTTC. Protein product: CASSPHYTGSGANVLTF. This rearrangement joins TRBV25-1 to TRBJ2-6; possible D gene TRBD1, 5 bases. V was shortened by 5 bases and J by 1 base, with 15 bases between the two germline ends. Germline lookup yields CDR1 MGHDK and CDR2 SYGVNS. This CDR3 spans 17 amino acids.

The chain joins TRBV30 to TRBJ2-2; D tentatively fits TRBD1 or TRBD2 (6 bases each). Trimming stripped 2 bases from V and 5 bases from J, with 12 bases between. The CDR3 is 14 amino acids. Germline V gene lookup returns CDR1 GTSNPN and CDR2 SVGIG (reference sequence). The CDR3 spells CAWSRGEQTGELFF. The CDR3 region has the DNA TGTGCCTGGAGTAGGGGGGAACAGACCGGGGAGCTGTTTTTT.

The rearrangement joins TRBV2 to TRBJ2-1; possible D gene TRBD2, 6 bases. The CDR3 contains 16 residues. CDR1 and CDR2 from the germline V gene are SNHLY and FYNNEI. The V and J ends lost 8 bases and 0 bases respectively, with 17 bases between them. CDR3 DNA sequence: TGTGCCAGCGAAATCCCCTACGGGGGCTCCTACAATGAGCAGTTCTTC. Residues: CASEIPYGGSYNEQFF.

The chain links TRBV9 to TRBJ1-3; D remains ambiguous. CDR1 is SGDLS, CDR2 YYNGEE, per germline. The length of the CDR3 is 14 residues. V was pared by 3 bases and J by 0 bases, with 7 bases between. CDR3 in amino acids: CASSGESSGNTIYF. CDR3 coding DNA: TGTGCCAGCAGCGGAGAAAGCTCTGGAAACACCATATATTTT.

This sequence joins TRBV28 and TRBJ1-1; D is undetermined. The germline V gene encodes CDR1 MDHEN and CDR2 SYDVKM. Trimming removed 4 bases at V and 0 bases at J, with 12 bases between. The CDR3 is 15 amino acids. The CDR3 sequence is CASSSPSPMNTEAFF. CDR3 coding DNA: TGTGCCAGCAGTTCTCCATCTCCCATGAACACTGAAGCTTTCTTT. The complete variable domain, with remaining parts taken from reference TRBV28 and TRBJ1-1, reads DVKVTQSSRYLVKRTGEKVFLECVQDMDHENMFWYRQDPGLGLRLIYFSYDVKMKEKGDIPEGYSVSREKKERFSLILESASTNQTSMYLCASSSPSPMNTEAFFGQGTRLTVV.

The V and J genes are TRBV29-1 and TRBJ1-4; TRBD1 might be the D (6 bases). CDR1 SQVTM and CDR2 ANQGSEA come from the germline V gene. CDR3 length: 14 amino acids. Trimming removed 8 bases from V and 7 bases from J, with 20 bases in between. The CDR3 coding sequence is TGCAGCACTGGGGCCGGGGGCGATTCTGAAAAACTGTTTTTT. Translation: CSTGAGGDSEKLFF. Full variable domain (remainder filled in from reference TRBV29-1 and TRBJ1-4): SAVISQKPSRDICQRGTSLTIQCQVDSQVTMMFWYRQQPGQSLTLIATANQGSEATYESGFVIDKFPISRPNLTFSTLTVSNMSPEDSSIYLCSTGAGGDSEKLFFGSGTQLSVL.

The chain recombines TRBV19 with TRBJ2-3, with a tentative D call TRBD2 (7 bases). V dropped 2 bases and J dropped 9 bases, with 21 bases sitting between them. Germline CDR1 LNHDA, CDR2 SQIVND (reference sequence). This CDR3 comprises 16 residues. The CDR3 nucleotides are TGTGCCAGTAGTATATTGGGGGCTAGCGGCCTCGCAACGCAGTATTTT. Translating gives CASSILGASGLATQYF.

The V and J genes are TRBV6-5 and TRBJ1-1; 10 bases line up with TRBD1. Germline loops: CDR1 MNHEY, CDR2 SVGAGI. This CDR3 region has 13 residues. The V gene end was trimmed by 6 bases and the J gene end by 4 bases; junction bases not matched to a gene: 2. CDR3 region: CASSRQGATEAFF. CDR3 in DNA: TGTGCCAGCAGCCGACAGGGGGCCACTGAAGCTTTCTTT.

This clone was counted a single time. This chain connects TRBV7-2 to TRBJ2-1; TRBD2 matches at 10 bases. J lost 0 bases, V lost 1 base, and 6 bases had no gene match. In germline, CDR1 is SGHTA, CDR2 FQGNSA. CDR3 length: 18 residues. CDR3 coding DNA: TGTGCCAGCAGCTTAGAGACTAGCGGGCCTAGCTCCTACAATGAGCAGTTCTTC. It translates to CASSLETSGPSSYNEQFF. Using reference TRBV7-2 and TRBJ2-1 for the parts outside the CDR3, the full variable domain is GAGVSQSPSNKVTEKGKDVELRCDPISGHTALYWYRQSLGQGLEFLIYFQGNSAPDKSGLPSDRFSAERTGGSVSTLTIQRTQQEDSAVYLCASSLETSGPSSYNEQFFGPGTRLTVL.

The chain couples TRBV15 to TRBJ2-3, with D uncertain. The CDR3 sequence is 17 residues long. Germline V lookup: CDR1 LNHNV, CDR2 YYDKDF (reference sequence). Trimming removed 0 bases from V and 0 bases from J, with 13 bases in between. CDR3 residues: CATSRDEVEHSTDTQYF. DNA for the CDR3: TGTGCCACCAGCAGAGATGAAGTCGAGCACAGCACAGATACGCAGTATTTT.

The rearrangement uses TRBV9 and TRBJ2-2; 7 positions agree with TRBD2. The CDR3 runs 15 residues. The V and J ends lost 3 bases and 3 bases, in that order; junction bases with no gene match: 5. Germline-derived CDR1 and CDR2 are SGDLS and YYNGEE. Here the CDR3 DNA reads TGTGCCAGCAGCGCAAGCGGGGCGGACACCGGGGAGCTGTTTTTT. It codes for CASSASGADTGELFF.

The gene calls are TRBV28 and TRBJ1-4; D unresolved. In germline, CDR1 is MDHEN, CDR2 SYDVKM. The CDR3 is 15 amino acids. With 5 bases removed from V and 5 bases from J, the gap between germline ends came to 15 bases. Written as DNA, the CDR3 is TGTGCCAGCAGTCCTCAGGAAATCATCAATGAAAAACTGTTTTTT. Encoded protein: CASSPQEIINEKLFF.

The chain uses TRBV14 and TRBJ2-3; D remains ambiguous. The germline V gene encodes CDR1 SGHDN and CDR2 FVKESK. This CDR3 contains 15 residues. The V and J ends lost 1 base and 2 bases respectively, with 10 bases between them. For the CDR3, the DNA is TGTGCCAGCAGCCAAGGGGCGGCCTTCACAGATACGCAGTATTTT. It is translated as CASSQGAAFTDTQYF. Variable domain in full (rest from reference TRBV14 and TRBJ2-3): EAGVTQFPSHSVIEKGQTVTLRCDPISGHDNLYWYRRVMGKEIKFLLHFVKESKQDESGMPNNRFLAERTGGTYSTLKVQPAELEDSGVYFCASSQGAAFTDTQYFGPGTRLTVL.

The V call is TRBV24-1, the J call TRBJ1-2; D call uncertain. The germline V and J ends were trimmed by 12 bases and 3 bases, with 13 bases remaining between them. This CDR3 region has 12 residues. The germline CDR1 and CDR2 sequences are KGHDR and SFDVKD. In nucleotides, the CDR3 is TGTGCCCCCGTCGGGCCCGACTATGGCTACACCTTC. It specifies CAPVGPDYGYTF.

CDR3: CASSVGERLAGRNEQFF. Written as DNA, the CDR3 is TGTGCCAGCAGCGTAGGTGAGCGGCTAGCGGGAAGAAATGAGCAGTTCTTC. This rearrangement joins TRBV9 to TRBJ2-1, with 9 positions matching TRBD2. CDR1 and CDR2 from the germline V gene are SGDLS and YYNGEE. The CDR3 totals 17 residues. V was pared by 0 bases and J by 7 bases, with 11 bases of the junction left unmatched. The entire variable domain, with the rest obtained from reference TRBV9 and TRBJ2-1, is as follows: DSGVTQTPKHLITATGQRVTLRCSPRSGDLSVYWYQQSLDQGLQFLIQYYNGEERAKGNILERFSAQQFPDLHSELNLSSLELGDSALYFCASSVGERLAGRNEQFFGPGTRLTVL.

The chain carries TRBV14 and TRBJ1-2; D call uncertain. V dropped 5 bases and J dropped 5 bases, with 12 bases sitting between them. The CDR3 loop spans 13 amino acids. Germline CDR1 and CDR2: SGHDN and FVKESK. The CDR3 coding sequence is TGTGCCAGCAGCGCCGGGCCGTTTTATGGCTACACCTTC. Residues: CASSAGPFYGYTF.

The genes are TRBV7-8 and TRBJ1-1; no reliable D call. Trimming removed 5 bases at V and 9 bases at J, with 10 bases between. CDR3 length equals 11 residues. Germline loops: CDR1 SGHVS, CDR2 FQNEAQ. The CDR3 DNA follows: TGTGCCAGCAGCATCATAAACAAAGCTTTCTTT. It specifies CASSIINKAFF.

The CDR3, as DNA: TGTGCCAGCAGCCAAGTTAACGAGCAGTACTTC. Its translation is CASSQVNEQYF. The chain uses TRBV3-1 (or the pseudogene TRBV3-2) and TRBJ2-7, with unresolved D. The germline V gene has CDR1 LGHDT and CDR2 YNNKEL (reference sequence). This CDR3 comprises 11 residues. V was pared by 1 base and J by 5 bases, with 3 bases between.